Only one count was recorded for the clone carrying this TCR beta chain. The antigen remains undetermined. The V segment lost 5 bases and the J segment 2 bases; nucleotides outside the gene matches: 8. CDR1 and CDR2 (germline): SEHNR, FQNEAQ (reference sequence). The CDR3 runs 15 residues. The data belong to a study of cytomegalovirus exposure and HLA in healthy donors. Study conclusions and caveats: In vitro experiments confirmed that three CMV-associated chains were specific for CMV antigens.

Vbeta (60) and Jbeta (13) primers were used in the PCR. TCRdb keeps only in-frame clones here, not all; method: immunoSEQ multiplex PCR. The table lists some 170,000 clones, approximately 88% of them singletons, with about 0.9% in the top ten. The sequencing sample was made of PBMCs. J is TRBJ2-5 and V is TRBV7-9; 7 positions match TRBD1. This sequence was found in a woman in her twenties or thirties in good health and CMV-seronegative. The CDR3 sequence is CASSQQTGRQETQYF. The CDR3 DNA is TGTGCCAGCAGCCAACAGACAGGGCGGCAAGAGACCCAGTACTTC.